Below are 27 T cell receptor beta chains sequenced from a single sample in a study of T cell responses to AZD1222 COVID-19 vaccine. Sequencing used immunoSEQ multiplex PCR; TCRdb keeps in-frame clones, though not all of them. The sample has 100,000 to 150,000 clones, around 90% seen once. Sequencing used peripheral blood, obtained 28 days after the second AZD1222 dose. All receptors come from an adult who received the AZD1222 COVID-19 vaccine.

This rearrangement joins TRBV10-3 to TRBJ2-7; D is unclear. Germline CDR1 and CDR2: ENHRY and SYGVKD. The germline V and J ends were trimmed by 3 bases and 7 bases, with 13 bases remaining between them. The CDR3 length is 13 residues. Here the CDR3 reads CAISDAAIGEQYF. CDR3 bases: TGTGCCATCAGTGATGCGGCTATAGGGGAGCAGTACTTC.

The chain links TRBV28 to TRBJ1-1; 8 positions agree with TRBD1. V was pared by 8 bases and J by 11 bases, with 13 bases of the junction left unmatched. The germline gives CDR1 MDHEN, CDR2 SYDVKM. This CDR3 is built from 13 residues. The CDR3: CASGQQGVKRAFF. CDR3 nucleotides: TGTGCCAGCGGACAACAGGGGGTTAAGAGGGCTTTCTTT.

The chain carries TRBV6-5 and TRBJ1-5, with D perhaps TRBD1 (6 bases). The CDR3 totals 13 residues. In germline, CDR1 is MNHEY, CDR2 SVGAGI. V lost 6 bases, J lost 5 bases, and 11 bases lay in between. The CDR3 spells CASREGVYQPQHF. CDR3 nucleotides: TGTGCCAGCAGAGAGGGGGTGTATCAGCCCCAGCATTTT.

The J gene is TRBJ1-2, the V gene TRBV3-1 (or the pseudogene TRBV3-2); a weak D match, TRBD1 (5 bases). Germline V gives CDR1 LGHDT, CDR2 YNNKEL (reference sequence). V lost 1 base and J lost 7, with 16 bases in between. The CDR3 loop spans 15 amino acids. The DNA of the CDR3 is TGTGCCAGCAGCCAAGCTTCGGCAGGGTCAGCTGGCTACACCTTC. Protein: CASSQASAGSAGYTF.

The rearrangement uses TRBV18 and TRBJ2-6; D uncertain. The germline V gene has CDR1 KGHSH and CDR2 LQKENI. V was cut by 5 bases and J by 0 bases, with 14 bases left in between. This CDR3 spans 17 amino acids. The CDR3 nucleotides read TGTGCCAGCTCATCCCTTGGGCCGAGCTCTGGGGCCAACGTCCTGACTTTC. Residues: CASSSLGPSSGANVLTF.

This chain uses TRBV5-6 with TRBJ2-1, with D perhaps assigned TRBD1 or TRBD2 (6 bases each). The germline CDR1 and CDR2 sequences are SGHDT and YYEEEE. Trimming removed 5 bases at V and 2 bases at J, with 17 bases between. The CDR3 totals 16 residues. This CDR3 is CASRERGAQAYNEQFF. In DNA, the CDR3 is TGTGCCAGCAGGGAGAGGGGGGCACAAGCCTACAATGAGCAGTTCTTC. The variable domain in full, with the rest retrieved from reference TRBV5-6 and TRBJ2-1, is DAGVTQSPTHLIKTRGQQVTLRCSPKSGHDTVSWYQQALGQGPQFIFQYYEEEERQRGNFPDRFSGHQFPNYSSELNVNALLLGDSALYLCASRERGAQAYNEQFFGPGTRLTVL.

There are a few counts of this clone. CDR3 nucleotides: TGTGCCAGCTCACCAAAGCAGGGGGCCACGGTTAATGAAAAACTGTTTTTT. Translation gives CASSPKQGATVNEKLFF. The chain is built from TRBV18 and TRBJ1-4, with TRBD1 matching 8 bases. V dropped 2 bases and J dropped 4; count of bases not matched to a gene: 9. From germline, CDR1 is KGHSH and CDR2 LQKENI. CDR3 length equals 17 residues.

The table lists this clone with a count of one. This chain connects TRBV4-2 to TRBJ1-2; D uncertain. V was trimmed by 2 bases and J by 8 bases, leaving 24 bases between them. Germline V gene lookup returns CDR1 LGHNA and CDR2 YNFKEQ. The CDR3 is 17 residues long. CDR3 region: CASSQSAVYSQVGGYTF. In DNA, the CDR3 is TGTGCCAGCAGCCAAAGCGCCGTGTACAGCCAAGTCGGAGGCTACACCTTC.

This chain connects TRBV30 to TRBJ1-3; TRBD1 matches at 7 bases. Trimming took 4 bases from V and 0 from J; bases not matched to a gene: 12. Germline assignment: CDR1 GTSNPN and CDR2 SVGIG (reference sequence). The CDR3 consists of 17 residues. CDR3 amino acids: CAWTALGTESSGNTIYF. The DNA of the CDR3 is TGTGCCTGGACGGCCCTAGGGACAGAGAGCTCTGGAAACACCATATATTTT.

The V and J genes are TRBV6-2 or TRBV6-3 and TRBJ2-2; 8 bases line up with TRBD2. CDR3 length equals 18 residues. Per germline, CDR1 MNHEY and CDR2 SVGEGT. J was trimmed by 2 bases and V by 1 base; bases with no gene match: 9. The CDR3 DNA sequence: TGTGCCAGCAGTTACTTCCGTCCTCGGGGGGGAAACACCGGGGAGCTGTTTTTT. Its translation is CASSYFRPRGGNTGELFF.

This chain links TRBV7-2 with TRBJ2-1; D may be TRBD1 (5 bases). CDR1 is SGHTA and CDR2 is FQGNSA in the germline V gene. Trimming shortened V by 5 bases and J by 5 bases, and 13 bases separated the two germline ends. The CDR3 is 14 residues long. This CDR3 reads CASSQARQNNEQFF. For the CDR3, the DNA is TGTGCCAGCAGCCAGGCCAGACAGAACAATGAGCAGTTCTTC.

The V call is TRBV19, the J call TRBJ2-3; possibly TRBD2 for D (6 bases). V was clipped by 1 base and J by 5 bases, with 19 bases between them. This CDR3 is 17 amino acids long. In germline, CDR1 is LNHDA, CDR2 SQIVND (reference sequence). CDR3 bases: TGTGCCAGTAGTATAGCACGCCTTCGGGAGTTCGGAGATACGCAGTATTTT. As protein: CASSIARLREFGDTQYF.

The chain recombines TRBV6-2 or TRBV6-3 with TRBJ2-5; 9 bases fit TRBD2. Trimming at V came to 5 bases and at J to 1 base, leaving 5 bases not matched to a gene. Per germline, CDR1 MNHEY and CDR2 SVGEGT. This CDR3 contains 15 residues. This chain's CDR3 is CASSTRAGGQETQYF. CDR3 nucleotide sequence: TGTGCCAGCAGTACCCGAGCGGGGGGCCAAGAGACCCAGTACTTC.

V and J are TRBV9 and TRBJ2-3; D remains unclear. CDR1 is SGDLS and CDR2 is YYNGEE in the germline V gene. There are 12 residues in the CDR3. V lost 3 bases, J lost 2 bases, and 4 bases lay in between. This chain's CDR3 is CASSDSTDTQYF. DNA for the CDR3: TGTGCCAGCAGCGACTCCACAGATACGCAGTATTTT.

CDR3 sequence: CASSPLGLKGFAEAFF. The CDR3 bases are TGTGCCAGCAGCCCCTTGGGTCTTAAGGGGTTCGCTGAAGCTTTCTTT. This sequence joins TRBV14 and TRBJ1-1; possible D gene TRBD1, 5 bases. This CDR3 spans 16 amino acids. Germline loops: CDR1 SGHDN, CDR2 FVKESK. The V end lost 4 bases, the J end lost 6 bases, and 21 bases lay between the germline ends.

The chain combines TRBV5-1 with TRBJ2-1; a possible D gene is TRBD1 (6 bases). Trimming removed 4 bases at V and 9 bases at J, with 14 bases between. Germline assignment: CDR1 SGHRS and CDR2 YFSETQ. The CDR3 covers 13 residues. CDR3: CASSSSGTIEQFF. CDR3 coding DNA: TGCGCCAGCAGCAGCTCAGGGACAATTGAGCAGTTCTTC.

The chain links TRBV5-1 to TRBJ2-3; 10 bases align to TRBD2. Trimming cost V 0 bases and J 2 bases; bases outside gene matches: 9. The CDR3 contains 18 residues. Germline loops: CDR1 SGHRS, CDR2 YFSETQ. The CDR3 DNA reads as TGCGCCAGCAGCTTGGTTCGGTATACTAGCGGGGACACAGATACGCAGTATTTT. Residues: CASSLVRYTSGDTDTQYF.

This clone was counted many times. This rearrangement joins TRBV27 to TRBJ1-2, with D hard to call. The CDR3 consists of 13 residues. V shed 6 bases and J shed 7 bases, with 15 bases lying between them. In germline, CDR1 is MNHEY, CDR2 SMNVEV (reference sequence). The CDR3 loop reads CASSTTAWGGYTF. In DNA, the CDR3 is TGTGCCAGCAGCACGACGGCTTGGGGTGGCTACACCTTC.

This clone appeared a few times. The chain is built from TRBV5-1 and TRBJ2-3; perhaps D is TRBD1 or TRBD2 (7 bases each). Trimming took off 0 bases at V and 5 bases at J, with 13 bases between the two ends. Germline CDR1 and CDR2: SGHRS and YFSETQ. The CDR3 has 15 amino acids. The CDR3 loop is CASSLAGQRGDTQYF. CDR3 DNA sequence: TGCGCCAGCAGCTTGGCGGGACAGCGGGGAGATACGCAGTATTTT.

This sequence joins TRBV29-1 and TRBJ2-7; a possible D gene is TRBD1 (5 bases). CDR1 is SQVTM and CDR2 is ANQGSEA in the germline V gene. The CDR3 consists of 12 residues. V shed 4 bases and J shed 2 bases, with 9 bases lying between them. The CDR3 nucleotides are TGCAGCGTTGGGGGCAGCCCCTACGAGCAGTACTTC. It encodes CSVGGSPYEQYF.

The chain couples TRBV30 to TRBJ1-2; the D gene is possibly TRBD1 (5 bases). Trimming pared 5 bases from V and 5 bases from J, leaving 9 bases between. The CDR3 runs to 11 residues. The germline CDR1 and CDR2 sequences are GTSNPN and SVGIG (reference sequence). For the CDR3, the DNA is TGTGCCTGGGGGACCGTTTATGGCTACACCTTC. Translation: CAWGTVYGYTF.

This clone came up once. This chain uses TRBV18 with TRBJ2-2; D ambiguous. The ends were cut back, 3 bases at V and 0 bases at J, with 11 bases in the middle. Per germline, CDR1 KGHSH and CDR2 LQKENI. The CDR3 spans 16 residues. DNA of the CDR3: TGTGCCAGCTCACCGACGGACCCCGCGAACACCGGGGAGCTGTTTTTT. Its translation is CASSPTDPANTGELFF.

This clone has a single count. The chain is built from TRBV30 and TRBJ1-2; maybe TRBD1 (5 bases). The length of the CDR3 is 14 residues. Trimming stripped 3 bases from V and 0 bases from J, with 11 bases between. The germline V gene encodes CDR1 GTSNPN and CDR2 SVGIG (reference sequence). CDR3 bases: TGTGCCTGGAGGAAGGGACTAGCTAACTATGGCTACACCTTC. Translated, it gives CAWRKGLANYGYTF.

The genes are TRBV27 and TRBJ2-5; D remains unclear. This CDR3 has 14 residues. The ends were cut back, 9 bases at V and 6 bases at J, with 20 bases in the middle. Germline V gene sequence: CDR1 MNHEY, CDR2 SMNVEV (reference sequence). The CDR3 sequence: CASQTIGPEKTQYF. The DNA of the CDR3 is TGTGCCAGTCAAACTATCGGCCCTGAAAAGACCCAGTACTTC.

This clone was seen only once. CDR3 amino acids: CASSLANIREQYF. Here the CDR3 DNA reads TGTGCCAGCAGCTTAGCGAACATCCGCGAGCAGTACTTC. V usage is TRBV7-8 and J usage is TRBJ2-7; D is uncertain. The V end was cut by 0 bases, the J end by 6 bases, with 9 bases between. Germline-derived CDR1 and CDR2 are SGHVS and FQNEAQ. The CDR3 loop spans 13 amino acids.

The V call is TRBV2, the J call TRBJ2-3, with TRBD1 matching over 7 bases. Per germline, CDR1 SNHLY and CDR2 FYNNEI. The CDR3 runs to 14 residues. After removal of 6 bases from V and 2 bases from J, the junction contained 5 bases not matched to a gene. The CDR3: CASSLGQLTDTQYF. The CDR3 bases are TGTGCCAGCAGCCTGGGACAGCTCACAGATACGCAGTATTTT.

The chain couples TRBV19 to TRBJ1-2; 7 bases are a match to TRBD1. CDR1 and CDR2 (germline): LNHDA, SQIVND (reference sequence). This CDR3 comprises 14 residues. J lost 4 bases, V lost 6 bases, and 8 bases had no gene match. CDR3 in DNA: TGTGCCAGTAGGGGGACAGCTCGGCTCTATGGCTACACCTTC. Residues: CASRGTARLYGYTF.